This TCR beta chain derives from a study of identical twins. TCRdb reanalysed the 5' RACE reads using MiXCR and keeps one entry per CDR3 protein. The sample shows approximately 220,000 distinct CDR3 sequences, about 7.5% of them seen only once. All donors were healthy Caucasians. CDR1 is DFQATT and CDR2 is SNEGSKA in the germline V gene (reference sequence). The CDR3 loop spans 16 amino acids. V was clipped by 1 base and J by 6 bases; unmatched bases: 8. Study-wide results and limits: A cross-sectional statistical analysis, not follow-up of the same donors, supported the conclusions. Whereas memory repertoires showed no such difference, abundant cord blood beta clonotypes carried fewer insertions.

This clonotype has ten or more counts. As yet, its antigen is unknown. These records were also assigned to another study, of yellow fever vaccine responses in identical twins.

The material sequenced was memory (CD45RO+) T cells sorted from blood. The receptor was derived from a woman aged 18-29 years in good health. The chain couples TRBV20-1 to TRBJ2-3; 12 bases are shared with TRBD2. The CDR3, as DNA: TGCAGTGCTAGAGCTGGGCTAGCGGGGGGGCAGGATACGCAGTATTTT. This translates into CSARAGLAGGQDTQYF.